This entry lists 20 T cell receptor beta chains sequenced from one sample in a study of blood T cells in healthy people across ages. The use of a sample-barcoded 5' primer and a J-beta primer mix characterized a second PCR of about 7 to 12 cycles. A single record per CDR3 protein comes from TCRdb applying MiXCR to the 5' RACE reads. The sample includes some 290,000 distinct CDR3 sequences, roughly a quarter of them seen just once. The sequencing input was blood. These receptors all come from a woman between 70 and 85 years old in good health.

The chain combines TRBV28 with TRBJ2-5; TRBD1 aligns across 7 bases. J lost 7 bases, V lost 2 bases, and 7 bases had no gene match. The CDR3 length is 14 residues. Germline lookup yields CDR1 MDHEN and CDR2 SYDVKM. The CDR3 DNA follows: TGTGCCAGCAGTTTACGAGGGGGCTCTGGGACCCAGTACTTC. Translation gives CASSLRGGSGTQYF.

The rearrangement links TRBV4-2 to TRBJ2-1; D is uncertain. Judging by the DNA end, TRBJ2-5 fits better; the J call may be wrong. CDR3 length equals 14 residues. CDR1 is LGHNA and CDR2 is YNFKEQ in the germline V gene. The CDR3 loop reads CASSQDRSEETQYF. CDR3 nucleotides: TGTGCCAGCAGCCAAGATCGGTCGGAGGAGACCCAGTACTTC.

The chain has TRBV6-6 and TRBJ2-4, with 9 bases matching TRBD2. The CDR3 covers 18 residues. The germline V gene encodes CDR1 MNHNY and CDR2 SVGAGI (reference sequence). V shed 0 bases and J 2 bases; nucleotides not matched to a gene: 8. DNA for the CDR3: TGTGCCAGCAGTTACTCCGGACTAGCGAAAATAACCAAAAACATTCAGTACTTC. Amino acid sequence: CASSYSGLAKITKNIQYF.

The V and J genes are TRBV29-1 and TRBJ2-1; 9 nucleotides agree with TRBD2. The CDR3 covers 15 residues. Germline values: CDR1 SQVTM, CDR2 ANQGSEA. J gave up 0 bases and V 3 bases, and 3 bases lay outside the gene matches. The CDR3 is CSVEGLASSYNEQFF. In DNA, the CDR3 is TGCAGCGTTGAGGGACTAGCAAGCTCCTACAATGAGCAGTTCTTC.

This clonotype was recorded a few times. The chain uses TRBV7-9 and TRBJ2-1, with D possibly matching TRBD2 (6 bases). The CDR3 is 15 residues long. CDR1 is SEHNR, CDR2 FQNEAQ, per germline (reference sequence). Trimming pared 1 base from V and 2 bases from J, leaving 9 bases between. The CDR3 DNA is TGTGCCAGCAGCTTAGACGGGAGCCCCTACAATGAGCAGTTCTTC. Translation gives CASSLDGSPYNEQFF.

In its sample, this clonotype was seen a few times. The chain couples TRBV10-3 to TRBJ2-3; 7 bases align to TRBD1. CDR1 is ENHRY and CDR2 is SYGVKD in the germline V gene. The CDR3 contains 16 residues. J gave up 5 bases and V 4 bases, and 12 bases lay outside the gene matches. As DNA, the CDR3 is TGTGCCATCAGTGCCGGCGAACAGGGGAAAGGAGATACGCAGTATTTT. Its translation is CAISAGEQGKGDTQYF.

The chain recombines TRBV12-3 or TRBV12-4 with TRBJ1-1, with D hard to call. V lost 8 bases to trimming and J lost 4 bases, with 14 bases between them. This CDR3 is built from 13 residues. Here the CDR3 reads CASVRNGGTEAFF. The CDR3 DNA sequence: TGTGCCAGCGTGAGAAACGGTGGCACTGAAGCTTTCTTT.

There are a few counts of this clonotype. The rearrangement uses TRBV6-1 and TRBJ1-5, with unresolved D. With 3 bases removed from V and 0 bases from J, the gap between germline ends came to 3 bases. The CDR3 totals 13 residues. CDR1 and CDR2 from the germline V gene are MNHNS and SASEGT. The CDR3 here is CASSEVSNQPQHF. Here the CDR3 DNA reads TGTGCCAGCAGTGAGGTTAGCAATCAGCCCCAGCATTTT.

This chain uses TRBV4-2 with TRBJ2-3; 13 bases fit TRBD2. CDR1 LGHNA and CDR2 YNFKEQ come from the germline V gene. V shed 1 base, J shed 5 bases, and the junction held 15 bases outside the gene matches. This CDR3 contains 20 residues. In DNA, the CDR3 is TGTGCCAGCAGCCAAGGGGTGATGGGACTAGCGGGGAGGGGAAGAGATACGCAGTATTTT. It codes for CASSQGVMGLAGRGRDTQYF.

The chain links TRBV5-6 to TRBJ2-2; D not certain. Germline assignment: CDR1 SGHDT and CDR2 YYEEEE. V was clipped by 3 bases and J by 1 base, with 10 bases between them. This CDR3 comprises 15 residues. The CDR3 sequence is CASSSRNRNTGELFF. The CDR3 DNA sequence: TGTGCCAGCAGCTCGCGGAACAGGAACACCGGGGAGCTGTTTTTT.

This clonotype came up a few times. The chain recombines TRBV27 with TRBJ1-4; 9 nucleotides agree with TRBD1. Germline loops: CDR1 MNHEY, CDR2 SMNVEV (reference sequence). After removal of 10 bases from V and 6 bases from J, the junction contained 21 bases not matched to a gene. The CDR3 is 18 residues long. The CDR3 DNA follows: TGTGCCACCGTTAGGGGGACAGGGCGCTTTGGGGGAGATGAAAAACTGTTTTTT. As protein: CATVRGTGRFGGDEKLFF.

This clonotype has only a few counts. The chain combines TRBV5-1 with TRBJ2-7, with TRBD2 identical over 10 bases. This CDR3 spans 17 amino acids. Germline values: CDR1 SGHRS, CDR2 YFSETQ. Trimming at V came to 0 bases and at J to 6 bases, leaving 12 bases not matched to a gene. Here the CDR3 DNA reads TGCGCCAGCAGCTTGGTCGGCGGGCTAGCGGGAGCGATCGAGCAGTACTTC. Its protein is CASSLVGGLAGAIEQYF.

This clonotype was counted a few times. The chain joins TRBV28 to TRBJ2-2; D unresolved. Trimming took off 5 bases at V and 1 base at J, with 11 bases between the two ends. Germline V gives CDR1 MDHEN, CDR2 SYDVKM. CDR3 length equals 15 residues. The CDR3 DNA reads TGTGCCAGCAGTCCGCCCCAGAAGAACACCGGGGAGCTGTTTTTT. Translating gives CASSPPQKNTGELFF.

This clonotype was counted between two and nine times. The CDR3 DNA is TGTGCCAGCAGCTTGGTCCCGACAGTTCCTATGGGGGAAAAACTGTTTTTT. It encodes CASSLVPTVPMGEKLFF. The genes are TRBV5-5 and TRBJ1-4; a possible D gene is TRBD1 (5 bases). Germline V gene sequence: CDR1 SGHKS, CDR2 YYEKEE (reference sequence). The CDR3 loop spans 17 amino acids. Trimming pared 0 bases from V and 8 bases from J, leaving 20 bases between.

This clonotype was seen repeatedly, ten times or more. The chain couples TRBV29-1 to TRBJ1-1; TRBD1 agrees at 7 bases. The CDR3 consists of 13 residues. Trimming removed 0 bases from V and 6 bases from J; junction bases left unmatched: 4. Per germline, CDR1 SQVTM and CDR2 ANQGSEA. Here the CDR3 DNA reads TGCAGCGTTGAAGATCGGAGGGGGCCTGAAGCTTTCTTT. Its translation is CSVEDRRGPEAFF.

The J gene is TRBJ1-5, the V gene TRBV28; a weak D match, TRBD1 (5 bases). The CDR3 covers 13 residues. Germline CDR1 MDHEN, CDR2 SYDVKM. With 6 bases removed from V and 5 bases from J, the gap between germline ends came to 11 bases. In nucleotides, the CDR3 is TGTGCCAGCAGACACGACAGCGATCAGCCCCAGCATTTT. Protein product: CASRHDSDQPQHF.

J is TRBJ2-7 and V is TRBV7-8, with no clear D. CDR3 length: 13 amino acids. Germline-derived CDR1 and CDR2 are SGHVS and FQNEAQ. V lost 5 bases, J lost 3 bases, and 11 bases lay in between. CDR3 loop: CASSRVSLYEQYF. The CDR3 DNA reads TGTGCCAGCAGCCGGGTTTCCCTCTACGAGCAGTACTTC.

This clonotype has only a few counts. V and J are TRBV1 and TRBJ2-5; the table's TRBD2 call for D was not verified on the DNA. TRBJ2-1 matches the DNA end more closely, so the J call is doubtful. TRBV1 is flagged as a pseudogene. CDR3 size: 19 residues. For the CDR3, the DNA is TGCACCAGCAGCCAAGCTGTTGAACTAGCAATTCTTCTCTACAATGAGCAGTTCTTC. Amino acid sequence: CTSSQAVELAILLYNEQFF.

The rearrangement links TRBV7-8 to TRBJ2-2, with 9 bases aligning to TRBD2. Germline V gene data show CDR1 as SGHVS and CDR2 as FQNEAQ. The CDR3 is 13 amino acids. Trimming cost V 8 bases and J 9 bases; bases outside gene matches: 7. The CDR3 sequence: CASYLAGSRELFF. CDR3 nucleotides: TGTGCCAGCTATCTAGCGGGATCCCGGGAGCTGTTTTTT. Full variable domain (outside the CDR3, taken from reference TRBV7-8 and TRBJ2-2): GAGVSQSPRYKVAKRGQDVALRCDPISGHVSLFWYQQALGQGPEFLTYFQNEAQLDKSGLPSDRFFAERPEGSVSTLKIQRTQQEDSAVYLCASYLAGSRELFFGEGSRLTVL.

This clonotype was detected only a few times. The V gene is TRBV7-2, the J gene TRBJ2-1; no reliable D call. V dropped 3 bases and J dropped 0 bases, with 9 bases sitting between them. The V gene's germline CDR1 is SGHTA and CDR2 FQGNSA. The length of the CDR3 is 15 residues. DNA for the CDR3: TGTGCCAGCAGCTTGAGGCAGAGCTCCTACAATGAGCAGTTCTTC. Protein sequence: CASSLRQSSYNEQFF.